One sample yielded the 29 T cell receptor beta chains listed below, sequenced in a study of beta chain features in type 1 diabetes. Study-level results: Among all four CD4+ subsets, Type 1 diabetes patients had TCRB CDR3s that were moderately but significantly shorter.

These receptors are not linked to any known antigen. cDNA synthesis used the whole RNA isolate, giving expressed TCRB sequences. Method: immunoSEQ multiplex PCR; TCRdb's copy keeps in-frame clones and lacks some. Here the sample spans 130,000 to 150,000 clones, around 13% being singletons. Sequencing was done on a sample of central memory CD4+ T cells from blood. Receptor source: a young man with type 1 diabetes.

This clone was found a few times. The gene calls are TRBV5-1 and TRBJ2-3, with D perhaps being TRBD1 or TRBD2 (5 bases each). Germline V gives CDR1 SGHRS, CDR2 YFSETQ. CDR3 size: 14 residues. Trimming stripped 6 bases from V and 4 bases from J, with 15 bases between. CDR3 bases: TGCGCCAGCACCCAAGACTTGGGGGCAGATACGCAGTATTTT. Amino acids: CASTQDLGADTQYF.

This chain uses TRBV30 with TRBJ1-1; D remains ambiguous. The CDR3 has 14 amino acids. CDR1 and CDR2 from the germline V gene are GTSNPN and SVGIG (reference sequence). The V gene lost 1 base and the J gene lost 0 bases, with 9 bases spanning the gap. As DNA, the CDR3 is TGTGCCTGGAGTGAAATCTCGCTGAACACTGAAGCTTTCTTT. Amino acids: CAWSEISLNTEAFF.

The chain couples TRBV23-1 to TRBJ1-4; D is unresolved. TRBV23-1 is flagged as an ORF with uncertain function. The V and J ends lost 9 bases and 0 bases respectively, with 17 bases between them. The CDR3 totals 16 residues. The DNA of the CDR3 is TGCGCCAGTAACCGGGTCCCATCCGCAACTAATGAAAAACTGTTTTTT. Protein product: CASNRVPSATNEKLFF.

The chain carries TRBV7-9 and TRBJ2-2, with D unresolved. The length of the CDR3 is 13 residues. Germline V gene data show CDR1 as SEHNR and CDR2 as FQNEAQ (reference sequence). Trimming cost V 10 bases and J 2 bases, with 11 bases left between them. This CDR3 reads CATGVENTGELFF. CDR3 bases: TGTGCCACTGGGGTAGAAAACACCGGGGAGCTGTTTTTT.

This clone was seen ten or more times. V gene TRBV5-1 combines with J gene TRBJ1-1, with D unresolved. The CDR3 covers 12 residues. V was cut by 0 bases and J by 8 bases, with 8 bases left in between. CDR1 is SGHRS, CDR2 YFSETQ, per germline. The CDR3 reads CASSLESGEAFF. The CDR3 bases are TGCGCCAGCAGCTTGGAGTCGGGAGAAGCTTTCTTT.

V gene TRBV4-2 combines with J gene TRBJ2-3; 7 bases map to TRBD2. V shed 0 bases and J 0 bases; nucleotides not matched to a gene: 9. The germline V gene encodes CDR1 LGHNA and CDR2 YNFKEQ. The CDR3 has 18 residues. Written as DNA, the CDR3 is TGTGCCAGCAGCCAAGATGTGTTAGCGGGCCTAAGCACAGATACGCAGTATTTT. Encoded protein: CASSQDVLAGLSTDTQYF.

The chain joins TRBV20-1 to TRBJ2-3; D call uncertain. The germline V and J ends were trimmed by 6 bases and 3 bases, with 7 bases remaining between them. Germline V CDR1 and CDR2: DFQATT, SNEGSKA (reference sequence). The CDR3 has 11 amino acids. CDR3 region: CSAIGTDTQYF. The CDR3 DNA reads TGCAGTGCCATCGGGACAGATACGCAGTATTTT.

The chain's CDR3 is CASSLGNSRVSYEQYF. The DNA for the CDR3 is TGTGCCAGCAGCTTAGGTAACAGTAGAGTCTCCTACGAGCAGTACTTC. The gene calls are TRBV7-6 and TRBJ2-7; the D is unclear. Per the germline V gene, CDR1 is SGHVS and CDR2 is FNYEAQ. The CDR3 is 16 residues long. V lost 1 base to trimming and J lost 0 bases, with 13 bases between them.

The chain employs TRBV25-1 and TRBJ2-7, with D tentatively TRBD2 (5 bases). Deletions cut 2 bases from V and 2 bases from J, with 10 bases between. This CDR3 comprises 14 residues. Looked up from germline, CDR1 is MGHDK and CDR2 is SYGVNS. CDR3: CASSEGGPAYEQYF. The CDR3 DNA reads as TGTGCCAGCAGTGAAGGAGGTCCCGCCTACGAGCAGTACTTC.

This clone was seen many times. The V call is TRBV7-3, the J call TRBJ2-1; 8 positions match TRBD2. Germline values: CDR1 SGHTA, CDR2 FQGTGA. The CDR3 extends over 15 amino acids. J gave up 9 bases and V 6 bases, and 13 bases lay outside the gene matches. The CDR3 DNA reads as TGTGCCAGCAGAAGGAGCGGGGGCAAGGATAGTGAGCAGTTCTTC. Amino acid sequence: CASRRSGGKDSEQFF.

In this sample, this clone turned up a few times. The CDR3 loop is CASSLSRGANTEAFF. The CDR3 DNA reads as TGTGCCAGCAGCCTCAGTAGGGGGGCTAACACTGAAGCTTTCTTT. The rearrangement uses TRBV2 and TRBJ1-1, with D possibly TRBD1 on 6 matching bases. Germline V lookup: CDR1 SNHLY, CDR2 FYNNEI. The CDR3 contains 15 residues. V was pared by 6 bases and J by 2 bases, with 16 bases between. The variable domain in full, with the rest retrieved from reference TRBV2 and TRBJ1-1, is EPEVTQTPSHQVTQMGQEVILRCVPISNHLYFYWYRQILGQKVEFLVSFYNNEISEKSEIFDDQFSVERPDGSNFTLKIRSTKLEDSAMYFCASSLSRGANTEAFFGQGTRLTVV.

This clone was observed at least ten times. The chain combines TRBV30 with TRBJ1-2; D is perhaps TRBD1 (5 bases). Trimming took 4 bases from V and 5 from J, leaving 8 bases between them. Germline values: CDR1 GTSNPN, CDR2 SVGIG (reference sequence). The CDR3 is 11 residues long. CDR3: CAWKGRYGYTF. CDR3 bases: TGTGCCTGGAAGGGGCGGTATGGCTACACCTTC.

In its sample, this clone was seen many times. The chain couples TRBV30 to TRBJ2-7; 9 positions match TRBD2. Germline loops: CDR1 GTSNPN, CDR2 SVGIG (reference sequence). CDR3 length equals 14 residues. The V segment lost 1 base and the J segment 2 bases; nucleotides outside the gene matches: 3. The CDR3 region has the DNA TGTGCCTGGAGTGCCGGCGGGGGGGCCTACGAGCAGTACTTC. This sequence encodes CAWSAGGGAYEQYF. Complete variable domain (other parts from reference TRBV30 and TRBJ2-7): SQTIHQWPATLVQPVGSPLSLECTVEGTSNPNLYWYRQAAGRGLQLLFYSVGIGQISSEVPQNLSASRPQDRQFILSSKKLLLSDSGFYLCAWSAGGGAYEQYFGPGTRLTVT.

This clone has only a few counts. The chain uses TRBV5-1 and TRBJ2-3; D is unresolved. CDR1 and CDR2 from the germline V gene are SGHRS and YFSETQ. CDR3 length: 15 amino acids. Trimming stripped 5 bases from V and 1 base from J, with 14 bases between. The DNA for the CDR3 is TGCGCCAGCAGTGTGGTGGCAGAGGGCACAGATACGCAGTATTTT. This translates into CASSVVAEGTDTQYF.

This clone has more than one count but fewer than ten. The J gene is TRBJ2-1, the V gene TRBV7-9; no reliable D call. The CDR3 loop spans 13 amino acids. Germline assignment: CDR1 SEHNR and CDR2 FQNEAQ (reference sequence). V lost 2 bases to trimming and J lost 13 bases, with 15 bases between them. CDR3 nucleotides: TGTGCCAGCAGCTTAAGCTTCAGTTCCCTCCAGTTCTTC. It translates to CASSLSFSSLQFF.

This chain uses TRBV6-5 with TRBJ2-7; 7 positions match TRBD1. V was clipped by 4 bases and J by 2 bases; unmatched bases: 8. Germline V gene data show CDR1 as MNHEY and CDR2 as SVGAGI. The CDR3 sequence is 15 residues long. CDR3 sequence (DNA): TGTGCCAGCAGTTCGCCGGGACAGTCCACCTACGAGCAGTACTTC. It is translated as CASSSPGQSTYEQYF.

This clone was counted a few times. The chain's CDR3 is CSVAQGTAEKLFF. DNA for the CDR3: TGCAGCGTTGCTCAGGGGACCGCCGAAAAACTGTTTTTT. The chain couples TRBV29-1 to TRBJ1-4, with D possibly being TRBD1 (6 bases). The CDR3 contains 13 residues. Between the trimmed V and J ends, which lost 4 bases and 8 bases, there was a span of 14 bases. CDR1 and CDR2 (germline): SQVTM, ANQGSEA.

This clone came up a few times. Here the CDR3 reads CASSLSRTDTQYF. CDR3 in DNA: TGTGCCAGCAGCTTGAGTCGCACAGATACGCAGTATTTT. This chain uses TRBV7-9 with TRBJ2-3; D gene ambiguous. The CDR3 has 13 amino acids. Per the germline V gene, CDR1 is SEHNR and CDR2 is FQNEAQ (reference sequence). Trimming removed 3 bases from V and 1 base from J, with 5 bases in between.

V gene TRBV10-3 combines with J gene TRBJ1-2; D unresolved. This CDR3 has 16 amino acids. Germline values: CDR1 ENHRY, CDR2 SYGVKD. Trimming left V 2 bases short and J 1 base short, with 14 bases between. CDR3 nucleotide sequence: TGTGCCATCAGTGAGCGGTTGGCAGTTCTTAACTATGGCTACACCTTC. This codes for CAISERLAVLNYGYTF.

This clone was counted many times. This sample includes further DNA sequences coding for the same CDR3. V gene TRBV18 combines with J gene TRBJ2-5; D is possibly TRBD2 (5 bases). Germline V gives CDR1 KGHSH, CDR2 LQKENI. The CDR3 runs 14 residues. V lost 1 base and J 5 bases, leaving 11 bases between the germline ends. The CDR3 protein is CASSPRGSGETQYF. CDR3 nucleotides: TGTGCCAGCTCACCACGAGGGTCCGGCGAGACCCAGTACTTC.

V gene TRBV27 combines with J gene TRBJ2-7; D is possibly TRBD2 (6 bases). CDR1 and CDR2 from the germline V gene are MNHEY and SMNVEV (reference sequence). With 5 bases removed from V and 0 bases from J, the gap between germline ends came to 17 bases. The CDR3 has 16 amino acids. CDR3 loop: CASSLDRDSNSYEQYF. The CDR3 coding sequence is TGTGCCAGCAGTCTAGACCGGGACTCCAACTCCTACGAGCAGTACTTC.

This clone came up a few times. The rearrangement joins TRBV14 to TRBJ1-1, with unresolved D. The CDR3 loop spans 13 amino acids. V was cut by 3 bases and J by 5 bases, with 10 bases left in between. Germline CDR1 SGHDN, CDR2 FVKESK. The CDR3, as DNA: TGTGCCAGCAGCCAGCTTATTGAGACTGAAGCTTTCTTT. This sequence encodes CASSQLIETEAFF.

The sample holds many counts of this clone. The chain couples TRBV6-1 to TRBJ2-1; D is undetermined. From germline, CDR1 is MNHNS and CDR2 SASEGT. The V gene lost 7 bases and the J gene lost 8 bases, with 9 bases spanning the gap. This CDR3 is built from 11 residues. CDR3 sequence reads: CASKRLYEQFF. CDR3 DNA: TGTGCCAGCAAAAGGTTGTATGAGCAGTTCTTC.

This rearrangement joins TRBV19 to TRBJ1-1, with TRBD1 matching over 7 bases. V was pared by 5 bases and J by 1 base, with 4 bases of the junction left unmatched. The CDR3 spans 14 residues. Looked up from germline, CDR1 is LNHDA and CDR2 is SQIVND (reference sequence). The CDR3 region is CASSGWTGNTEAFF. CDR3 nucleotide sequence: TGTGCCAGTAGTGGATGGACAGGGAACACTGAAGCTTTCTTT.

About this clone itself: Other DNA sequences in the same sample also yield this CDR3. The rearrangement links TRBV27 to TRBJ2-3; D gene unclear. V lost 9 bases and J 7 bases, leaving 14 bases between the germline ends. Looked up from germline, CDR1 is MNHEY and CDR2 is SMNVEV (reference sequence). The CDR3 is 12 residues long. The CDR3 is CASRSVPYTQYF. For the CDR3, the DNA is TGTGCCAGTAGATCAGTCCCGTATACGCAGTATTTT.

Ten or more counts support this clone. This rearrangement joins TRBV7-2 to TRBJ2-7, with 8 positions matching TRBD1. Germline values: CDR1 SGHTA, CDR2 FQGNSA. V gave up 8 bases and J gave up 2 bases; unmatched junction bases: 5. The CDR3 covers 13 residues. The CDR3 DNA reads TGTGCCAGCGGGACAGGCTACACCTACGAGCAGTACTTC. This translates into CASGTGYTYEQYF.

The CDR3 nucleotides are TGTGCCAGCAGGGAACTAGCAGCGAACACCGGGGAGCTGTTTTTT. Its protein is CASRELAANTGELFF. The chain is built from TRBV2 and TRBJ2-2, with D possibly TRBD2 on 6 matching bases. V lost 6 bases, J lost 0 bases, and 11 bases lay in between. The CDR3 is 15 residues long. Germline values: CDR1 SNHLY, CDR2 FYNNEI. Filled out from reference TRBV2 and TRBJ2-2, the complete variable domain reads EPEVTQTPSHQVTQMGQEVILRCVPISNHLYFYWYRQILGQKVEFLVSFYNNEISEKSEIFDDQFSVERPDGSNFTLKIRSTKLEDSAMYFCASRELAANTGELFFGEGSRLTVL.

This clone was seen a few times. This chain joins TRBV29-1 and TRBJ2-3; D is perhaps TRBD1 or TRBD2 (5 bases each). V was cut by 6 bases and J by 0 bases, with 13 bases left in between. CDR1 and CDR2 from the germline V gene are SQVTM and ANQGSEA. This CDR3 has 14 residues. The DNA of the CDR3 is TGCAGCGTCGGGACCTACGCTAGCACAGATACGCAGTATTTT. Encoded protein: CSVGTYASTDTQYF.

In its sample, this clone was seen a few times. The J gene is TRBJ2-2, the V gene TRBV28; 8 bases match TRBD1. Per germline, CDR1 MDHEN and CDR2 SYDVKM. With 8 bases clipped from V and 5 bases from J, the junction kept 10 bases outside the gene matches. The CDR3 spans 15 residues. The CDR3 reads CASGQTGGRTGELFF. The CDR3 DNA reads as TGTGCCAGCGGGCAAACAGGGGGTCGAACCGGGGAGCTGTTTTTT.